Following are 12 T cell receptor beta chains from one sample sequenced in a study of blood T cell repertoires in COVID-19. Here immunoSEQ multiplex PCR was the method, and the copy in TCRdb shows in-frame clones only, minus some. The data contain approximately 25,000 clones, around 87% of them singletons. The sequenced sample was peripheral blood. The receptors originated from a man in his fifties or sixties with active COVID-19.

This clone was recorded a few times. The chain combines TRBV28 with TRBJ1-2, with D unclear. V lost 5 bases, J lost 4 bases, and 11 bases lay in between. The length of the CDR3 is 13 residues. CDR1 is MDHEN, CDR2 SYDVKM, per germline. Here the CDR3 DNA reads TGTGCCAGCAGTAGGGCGGGCGGCTATGGCTACACCTTC. The encoded protein is CASSRAGGYGYTF.

The chain is built from TRBV19 and TRBJ1-5; D is unresolved. This CDR3 contains 14 residues. The V gene lost 5 bases and the J gene lost 1 base, with 9 bases spanning the gap. Per germline, CDR1 LNHDA and CDR2 SQIVND (reference sequence). In nucleotides, the CDR3 is TGTGCCAGTAGTCGTATGGGCAGCAATCAGCCCCAGCATTTT. It translates to CASSRMGSNQPQHF.

The chain couples TRBV7-9 to TRBJ1-2; 7 bases are a match to TRBD1. The trim removed 5 bases at V and 6 bases at J, leaving 12 bases unmatched. The CDR3 consists of 15 residues. Germline CDR1 SEHNR, CDR2 FQNEAQ (reference sequence). In DNA, the CDR3 is TGTGCCAGCAGCCCCCCGACAGGGTCGGGAAATGGCTACACCTTC. It yields the protein CASSPPTGSGNGYTF.

V gene TRBV27 combines with J gene TRBJ2-5; D possibly corresponds to TRBD1 (5 bases). Germline V gene data show CDR1 as MNHEY and CDR2 as SMNVEV (reference sequence). This CDR3 region has 13 residues. Trimming left V 2 bases short and J 4 bases short, with 8 bases between. CDR3 in amino acids: CASSLRRAETQYF. The CDR3 DNA reads as TGTGCCAGCAGTTTACGCAGGGCAGAGACCCAGTACTTC.

This clone was counted once. In DNA, the CDR3 is TGCAGCGTTGAAGGGTTCCGGGGGACTAGCACAGATACGCAGTATTTT. Translation: CSVEGFRGTSTDTQYF. The chain is built from TRBV29-1 and TRBJ2-3; weak D call: TRBD2 (6 bases). This CDR3 has 16 residues. In germline, CDR1 is SQVTM, CDR2 ANQGSEA. Trimming removed 1 base from V and 0 bases from J, with 14 bases in between.

The chain employs TRBV5-4 and TRBJ2-3; TRBD2 is a possible D gene (6 bases). This CDR3 contains 17 residues. CDR1 is SGHNT and CDR2 is YYREEE in the germline V gene (reference sequence). Trimming stripped 4 bases from V and 3 bases from J, with 21 bases between. CDR3 nucleotide sequence: TGTGCCAGCAGCGTCGGAAATAGACTAGACCTTACAGATACGCAGTATTTT. Translated: CASSVGNRLDLTDTQYF.

The chain recombines TRBV5-1 with TRBJ2-3, with D tentatively TRBD1 (6 bases). This CDR3 has 15 residues. Germline V lookup: CDR1 SGHRS, CDR2 YFSETQ. V was clipped by 4 bases and J by 5 bases, with 17 bases between them. In DNA form, the CDR3 reads TGCGCCAGCAGCCCCTGGGGGCAGGGTGGAGATACGCAGTATTTT. Translated: CASSPWGQGGDTQYF. Full variable domain (rest looked up from reference TRBV5-1 and TRBJ2-3): KAGVTQTPRYLIKTRGQQVTLSCSPISGHRSVSWYQQTPGQGLQFLFEYFSETQRNKGNFPGRFSGRQFSNSRSEMNVSTLELGDSALYLCASSPWGQGGDTQYFGPGTRLTVL.

This chain connects TRBV2 to TRBJ2-2; D might be TRBD1 (6 bases). V gave up 1 base and J gave up 1 base, with 7 bases separating them. This CDR3 is built from 15 residues. Germline lookup yields CDR1 SNHLY and CDR2 FYNNEI. CDR3 DNA sequence: TGTGCCAGCAGTGAAGAACAGGGGAACACCGGGGAGCTGTTTTTT. Encoded protein: CASSEEQGNTGELFF.

For the CDR3, the DNA is TGTGCCACTGGTAAAACCGGGACAAGGTTACCAGATACGCAGTATTTT. Translation: CATGKTGTRLPDTQYF. This sequence joins TRBV19 and TRBJ2-3, with D possibly TRBD1 on 6 matching bases. V lost 10 bases to trimming and J lost 4 bases, with 24 bases between them. The germline CDR1 and CDR2 sequences are LNHDA and SQIVND (reference sequence). The CDR3 length is 16 residues. Using reference TRBV19 and TRBJ2-3 for the parts outside the CDR3, the full variable domain is DGGITQSPKYLFRKEGQNVTLSCEQNLNHDAMYWYRQDPGQGLRLIYYSQIVNDFQKGDIAEGYSVSREKKESFPLTVTSAQKNPTAFYLCATGKTGTRLPDTQYFGPGTRLTVL.

This clone was found a few times. The chain combines TRBV5-5 with TRBJ2-7, with a possible D match to TRBD2 (6 bases). CDR1 and CDR2 (germline): SGHKS, YYEKEE (reference sequence). V was cut by 0 bases and J by 5 bases, with 12 bases left in between. The CDR3 sequence is 14 residues long. The CDR3 coding sequence is TGTGCCAGCAGCTTGGGACTAGTCGAAAACGAGCAGTACGTC. Its protein is CASSLGLVENEQYV.

This clone has a single count. The chain couples TRBV6-5 to TRBJ1-5; a weak D match, TRBD1 (6 bases). Germline CDR1 MNHEY, CDR2 SVGAGI. The CDR3 runs 15 residues. V was pared by 5 bases and J by 7 bases, with 18 bases between. The CDR3 sequence is CASSPGGRGGQPQHF. CDR3 DNA: TGTGCCAGCAGTCCTGGGGGGCGCGGGGGGCAGCCCCAGCATTTT.

This chain connects TRBV11-2 to TRBJ2-7; D is uncertain. Germline V gene sequence: CDR1 SGHAT, CDR2 FQNNGV. This CDR3 region has 14 residues. With 1 base removed from V and 4 bases from J, the gap between germline ends came to 11 bases. The CDR3 bases are TGTGCCAGCAGCTTAGTCCGGGTTCCGTACGAGCAGTACTTC. Encoded protein: CASSLVRVPYEQYF.